A selection of T cell receptor beta chains follows, all from one sample in a study of blood T cell repertoires in COVID-19. Clones were sequenced by immunoSEQ multiplex PCR, and TCRdb holds only the in-frame ones, with some missing. The sample shows roughly 170,000 clones, about 84% of them seen only once. Material: peripheral blood. The receptors shown here come from a human donor in a cohort sampled during active COVID-19. Each CDR3 is given with its conserved first and last residue. A D gene is named only where the DNA matches it firmly. Expanded clones are given a class, and other clones once, few, many or no size at all.

>.|TRBD1|TRBJ2-1|TRBV24-1
TGTGCCACCAGTGATTTCGCCGACAGGGCACTAATGGATGAGCAGTTCTTC
CATSDFADRALMDEQFF
>few|TRBD1|TRBJ1-3|TRBV5-6
TGTGCCAGCAGCCGCAGGGGGAGCTCTGGAAACACCATATATTTT
CASSRRGSSGNTIYF
>few|.|TRBJ1-1|TRBV5-1
TGCGCCAGCAGCCGAGGGAGGAACACTGAAGCTTTCTTT
CASSRGRNTEAFF
>.|TRBD2|TRBJ2-7|TRBV3-1/TRBV3-2
TGTGCCAGCAGCCCTGGGACTAGCGGGGCCCCGCAGTACTTC
CASSPGTSGAPQYF
>.|TRBD2|TRBJ2-3|TRBV7-9
TGTGCCAGCAGCTTGACTAGCGGGGCTAGCACAGATACGCAGTATTTT
CASSLTSGASTDTQYF
>few|TRBD2|TRBJ2-5|TRBV7-7
TGTGCCAGCAGCTTAGATTTAGCGGGGGCCCGAGAGACCCAGTACTTC
CASSLDLAGARETQYF
>.|.|TRBJ1-5|TRBV6-6
TGTGCCAGCAGTTTTCAGGGATTCCAGCATTTT
CASSFQGFQHF
>.|.|TRBJ2-7|TRBV18
TGTGCCAGCTCACTTGTACCCGGCGAGCAGTACTTC
CASSLVPGEQYF
>.|.|TRBJ2-1|TRBV6-5
TGTGCCAGCGCCAGGGGTTCCTCCTACAATGAGCAGTTCTTC
CASARGSSYNEQFF
>few|.|TRBJ2-6|TRBV4-2
TGTGCCAGCAGCCCGTCCGGGGCCAACGTCCTGACTTTC
CASSPSGANVLTF